Below are 15 T cell receptor beta chains sequenced from a single sample in a study of technical replicates of blood from a handful of donors. Method: immunoSEQ multiplex PCR; TCRdb's copy keeps in-frame clones and lacks some. This table holds roughly 80,000 clones, about 96% found once. Sequencing input: T cells isolated from PBMCs. Receptor source: a human donor in good health.

The chain employs TRBV7-9 and TRBJ2-5; TRBD1 is a possible D gene (6 bases). Germline V gene lookup returns CDR1 SEHNR and CDR2 FQNEAQ (reference sequence). The CDR3 spans 14 residues. V was pared by 5 bases and J by 5 bases, with 15 bases between. The CDR3 DNA is TGTGCCAGCAGCACACAGGGTTCATGGGAGACCCAGTACTTC. It codes for CASSTQGSWETQYF. The full variable domain, in which reference TRBV7-9 and TRBJ2-5 provide the parts outside the CDR3, is DTGVSQNPRHKITKRGQNVTFRCDPISEHNRLYWYRQTLGQGPEFLTYFQNEAQLEKSRLLSDRFSAERPKGSFSTLEIQRTEQGDSAMYLCASSTQGSWETQYFGPGTRLLVL.

The CDR3: CASSPGTGSVYEQYF. The CDR3 bases are TGTGCCAGCAGTCCCGGGACAGGGTCGGTTTACGAGCAGTACTTC. This chain uses TRBV28 with TRBJ2-7, with 9 positions matching TRBD1. This CDR3 spans 15 amino acids. Trimming cost V 5 bases and J 4 bases; bases outside gene matches: 9. Germline V lookup: CDR1 MDHEN, CDR2 SYDVKM.

J is TRBJ2-5 and V is TRBV7-6, with 10 bases fitting TRBD2. Trimming cost V 5 bases and J 5 bases; bases outside gene matches: 5. The germline V gene encodes CDR1 SGHVS and CDR2 FNYEAQ. CDR3 length: 14 amino acids. CDR3 sequence (DNA): TGTGCCAGCAGCCCGCCTAGCGGGAGTGAGACCCAGTACTTC. The encoded protein is CASSPPSGSETQYF.

The sample holds one count of this clone. The CDR3: CASRGLAGKRGGKETQYF. The CDR3 DNA sequence: TGTGCCAGCAGGGGACTAGCGGGAAAAAGGGGGGGCAAAGAGACCCAGTACTTC. V and J are TRBV27 and TRBJ2-5; 13 nucleotides align to TRBD2. The CDR3 totals 18 residues. The ends lost 6 bases at V and 3 bases at J; junction bases unmatched: 13. Germline V lookup: CDR1 MNHEY, CDR2 SMNVEV (reference sequence).

The V and J genes are TRBV6-1 and TRBJ1-1; no clear D gene. The V and J ends lost 9 bases and 0 bases respectively, with 11 bases between them. Germline CDR1 is MNHNS and CDR2 is SASEGT. The CDR3 has 13 residues. Written as DNA, the CDR3 is TGTGCCAGTGGGAGCCATATGAACACTGAAGCTTTCTTT. Its protein is CASGSHMNTEAFF.

J is TRBJ1-1 and V is TRBV4-2; possibly TRBD1 for D (5 bases). The germline V gene has CDR1 LGHNA and CDR2 YNFKEQ. The CDR3 totals 15 residues. The V and J ends lost 2 bases and 7 bases respectively, with 17 bases between them. The CDR3 loop is CASSQRGGFEGEAFF. The CDR3 nucleotides read TGTGCCAGCAGCCAACGGGGGGGGTTTGAGGGTGAAGCTTTCTTT.

The CDR3 nucleotides read TGCGCCAGCAGCCCGCACAACCGACAGGGAAGGGACACTGAAGCTTTCTTT. Translated, it gives CASSPHNRQGRDTEAFF. The chain employs TRBV5-1 and TRBJ1-1; TRBD1 matches at 7 bases. With 4 bases clipped from V and 3 bases from J, the junction kept 15 bases outside the gene matches. CDR1 is SGHRS, CDR2 YFSETQ, per germline. This CDR3 contains 17 residues.

This sequence joins TRBV13 and TRBJ2-7, with unresolved D. The CDR3 length is 12 residues. The germline V and J ends were trimmed by 5 bases and 2 bases, with 7 bases remaining between them. Germline V CDR1 and CDR2: PRHDT, FYEKMQ (reference sequence). The CDR3 DNA follows: TGTGCCAGCAGCCCTCAGGCCTACGAGCAGTACTTC. It specifies CASSPQAYEQYF.

The genes are TRBV11-3 and TRBJ2-1; D ambiguous. Trimming removed 5 bases from V and 5 bases from J, with 13 bases in between. The CDR3 has 14 amino acids. Germline V gene data show CDR1 as SGHNT and CDR2 as YENEEA. The DNA for the CDR3 is TGTGCCAGCAGCCCGGAGTCAGTTAACAATGAGCAGTTCTTC. Translation: CASSPESVNNEQFF.

The chain employs TRBV4-1 and TRBJ2-1, with D uncertain. Germline V CDR1 and CDR2: MGHRA, YSYEKL. This CDR3 is built from 14 residues. V shed 1 base and J shed 4 bases, with 8 bases lying between them. CDR3 loop: CASSQGSGYNEQFF. The CDR3 DNA is TGCGCCAGCAGCCAAGGGTCCGGGTACAATGAGCAGTTCTTC.

J is TRBJ2-1 and V is TRBV5-1; 7 nucleotides match TRBD2. The J segment lost 2 bases and the V segment lost 5 bases, leaving 7 bases of the junction unmatched. The CDR3 has 15 amino acids. Per germline, CDR1 SGHRS and CDR2 YFSETQ. The CDR3 nucleotides are TGCGCCAGCAGTGGGTACAGCGGGGCCTACAATGAGCAGTTCTTC. Translation: CASSGYSGAYNEQFF. The whole variable domain, remainder taken from reference TRBV5-1 and TRBJ2-1, is KAGVTQTPRYLIKTRGQQVTLSCSPISGHRSVSWYQQTPGQGLQFLFEYFSETQRNKGNFPGRFSGRQFSNSRSEMNVSTLELGDSALYLCASSGYSGAYNEQFFGPGTRLTVL.

This clone is a singleton in its sample. DNA of the CDR3: TGTGCCAGCAGCTTAAGGGGTAGCGGGAACCCCCTGGAGCAGTACTTC. Protein: CASSLRGSGNPLEQYF. The chain recombines TRBV7-2 with TRBJ2-7; 8 nucleotides agree with TRBD2. This CDR3 has 16 residues. The J segment lost 7 bases and the V segment lost 2 bases, leaving 13 bases of the junction unmatched. Germline assignment: CDR1 SGHTA and CDR2 FQGNSA. Variable domain in full (rest from reference TRBV7-2 and TRBJ2-7): GAGVSQSPSNKVTEKGKDVELRCDPISGHTALYWYRQSLGQGLEFLIYFQGNSAPDKSGLPSDRFSAERTGGSVSTLTIQRTQQEDSAVYLCASSLRGSGNPLEQYFGPGTRLTVT.

This clone appeared a single time. The V call is TRBV25-1, the J call TRBJ2-1; possibly TRBD2 for D (6 bases). The CDR3 is made up of 15 amino acids. V shed 3 bases and J shed 6 bases, with 15 bases lying between them. Germline CDR1 is MGHDK and CDR2 is SYGVNS. The CDR3 nucleotides are TGTGCCAGCAGTGAGGCCGGGAGAGTGCTCAATGAGCAGTTCTTC. This encodes CASSEAGRVLNEQFF.

This rearrangement joins TRBV5-1 to TRBJ2-3, with 9 bases fitting TRBD2. Per the germline V gene, CDR1 is SGHRS and CDR2 is YFSETQ. Germline trimming cut 2 bases from V and 4 bases from J; bases unmatched to any gene: 5. The CDR3 runs 15 residues. In nucleotides, the CDR3 is TGCGCCAGCAGCTTTACAACTAGCGGGTCAGATACGCAGTATTTT. It is translated as CASSFTTSGSDTQYF.

The V and J genes are TRBV19 and TRBJ2-2, with D possibly TRBD1 on 6 matching bases. CDR3 size: 14 residues. Trimming took off 6 bases at V and 6 bases at J, with 14 bases between the two ends. Germline CDR1 is LNHDA and CDR2 is SQIVND (reference sequence). The CDR3 bases are TGTGCCAGTAGACCCAGGGGATTTGCCGGGGAGCTGTTTTTT. Translation: CASRPRGFAGELFF. Full variable domain (outside the CDR3, taken from reference TRBV19 and TRBJ2-2): DGGITQSPKYLFRKEGQNVTLSCEQNLNHDAMYWYRQDPGQGLRLIYYSQIVNDFQKGDIAEGYSVSREKKESFPLTVTSAQKNPTAFYLCASRPRGFAGELFFGEGSRLTVL.